Here is one T cell receptor (beta chain) with its context. In its sample, this clonotype was seen many times. Its antigen is unknown. Base qualities are missing; no much larger clone stands one base away. The data stem from a study of regulatory T cells in long-lasting Graves disease (dated by TCRdb to about 2021). About the full investigation: To count as having persistent Graves' disease, a patient had to have received antithyroid drug treatment for over 5 years with TSH receptor autoantibodies remaining persistently positive. Peripheral blood TCR sequencing and RNA sequencing compared persistent Graves' disease patients with newly diagnosed Graves' disease patients. The study was conducted in China and was registered as a clinical trial. A total of roughly 35 samples underwent TCR sequencing, from about 13 patients with persistent Graves' disease and approximately 20 patients with newly diagnosed Graves' disease. Antithyroid drugs had been taken for about 10.3 years on average by persistent Graves' disease patients in the clinical cohort.

The time point label on this specimen signifies: persistent/refractory GD, antithyroid drugs over 5 years with positive TRAb. For both TCR sequencing and RNA sequencing, RNA was extracted from PBMCs in TRIzol. The diagnosis of Graves' disease was made according to American Thyroid Association guidelines. Patients were recruited from an endocrinology department in Xi'an, China. Each patient gave around 9 milliliters of peripheral blood, collected in an EDTA anticoagulant tube. Ficoll Paque Plus density gradient separation was used to isolate PBMCs, and no further T cell sorting was performed. RNA quality was checked with an Agilent 2100 Bioanalyzer and agarose gel, and concentration with a NanoDrop 2000. The library relied on multiplex PCR. Instrument used: Illumina HiSeq 4000. iRepertoire HTBI primers and Arm-PCR amplification of CDR3 regions were used to construct TCR beta libraries. Gel purification was performed on PCR products prior to sequencing. Regarding the original processing steps: Gene usage analysis of CDR3 amino acid clonotypes relied on the approximately 62 TRBV and around 13 TRBJ segments identified across samples. COPE and FqMerger were used to merge the filtered high-quality paired reads into contigs. Contigs were aligned with BLAST to IMGT TRBV, TRBD and TRBJ reference genes, and CDR3 was defined per IMGT. Clonotypes above 0.1% frequency were classified as highly expanded clones. Shannon entropy served as the measure of repertoire diversity, while the Gini coefficient captured V-J evenness. A clonotype was considered public if more than one individual shared it. TCRdb's own reprocessing of the public reads used fastp at Q25 and MiXCR and kept productive beta chains. CDR3 protein sequences are deduplicated, and each keeps its most common genes and DNA. These V and J calls are TCRdb output, not the study's own analysis. The sample yields more than 300,000 distinct CDR3 sequences; 20% were counted once. 25% to 35% of the sample lies in the top ten.

Via the germline V gene, CDR1 is SGHNT and CDR2 YENEEA. Trimming accounts for 6 bases at V and 5 bases at J, while the number of junction bases matched to no gene is 4. There are 13 amino acids in the CDR3, from cysteine to phenylalanine inclusive. Only the CDR3 DNA stays, 39 bases, in frame from base 1. What the study reported, not specific to this receptor: The study examined only peripheral blood because the primary lesion, thyroid tissue, could not be accessed. Persistent Graves' disease patients showed lower TCR Shannon entropy and fewer highly expanded clones than newly diagnosed patients, suggesting clonal expansion. Sequencing and analysis were restricted to the TCR beta chain. The authors acknowledged the small sample size as a limitation that may reduce accuracy. A larger number of public clonotypes was shared among persistent patients (about 2,700) than among newly diagnosed patients (about 990). Persistent disease showed preferential use of TRBV28, TRBJ1-2 and TRBJ2-5, whereas newly diagnosed disease favored TRBV20-1 and TRBJ2-1.

The sequence derives from a female donor with Graves disease. The chain is made from TRBV11-3 and TRBJ2-5, with 9 middle bases fitting TRBD1. This sample comprised peripheral blood mononuclear cells (PBMCs), obtained when the disease was refractory, from a patient treated with antithyroid drugs. The nucleotide sequence is TGTGCCAGCAGAGGAGGACAGGGGGAGACCCAGTACTTC. It encodes CASRGGQGETQYF.